This passage covers 23 T cell receptor beta chains from one sample sequenced in a study of graft-versus-host responses after intestinal transplantation. The method was immunoSEQ multiplex PCR; TCRdb's version includes in-frame clones alone and lacks a portion of them. The data contain some 130,000 clones, over 85% of them seen just once; the ten biggest clones take up approximately 0.17%. For these receptors, no antigen is known. The sample here was unstimulated CD4+ T cells sorted from spleen or lymph node cells, taken before intestinal transplant. The origin of the receptors is a human donor who received an intestinal transplant.

This clone was detected a few times. The chain carries TRBV7-9 and TRBJ2-7; D remains ambiguous. The CDR3 covers 12 residues. Trimming shortened V by 6 bases and J by 0 bases, and 6 bases separated the two germline ends. Germline V gives CDR1 SEHNR, CDR2 FQNEAQ (reference sequence). The DNA of the CDR3 is TGTGCCAGCAGTCATAGCTCCTACGAGCAGTACTTC. Protein: CASSHSSYEQYF.

This chain joins TRBV5-1 and TRBJ2-2; D remains ambiguous. Germline loops: CDR1 SGHRS, CDR2 YFSETQ. V lost 4 bases and J 3 bases, leaving 7 bases between the germline ends. The CDR3 sequence is 13 residues long. In DNA form, the CDR3 reads TGCGCCAGCAGCCCTAAAGACACCGGGGAGCTGTTTTTT. The encoded protein is CASSPKDTGELFF.

The V and J genes are TRBV7-2 and TRBJ1-2, with a possible D match to TRBD1 (6 bases). V dropped 1 base and J dropped 6 bases, with 9 bases sitting between them. CDR3 length: 13 residues. CDR1 is SGHTA and CDR2 is FQGNSA in the germline V gene. CDR3 region: CASSLGRGHGYTF. DNA for the CDR3: TGTGCCAGCAGCTTAGGCAGGGGCCATGGCTACACCTTC.

The V and J genes are TRBV18 and TRBJ1-2, with a weak D call TRBD1 (5 bases). The germline V gene encodes CDR1 KGHSH and CDR2 LQKENI. With 4 bases removed from V and 7 bases from J, the gap between germline ends came to 13 bases. The CDR3 runs 13 residues. CDR3 protein: CASSQTEEVGYTF. The CDR3, as DNA: TGTGCCAGCTCACAGACAGAAGAGGTTGGCTACACCTTC.

A remark on this clone: The CDR3 end shows no conserved phenylalanine or tryptophan, and so a read error is likely. The DNA is left out, because the CDR3 cannot be placed on it with certainty; the CDR3 is given as TCRdb lists it. The gene calls are TRBV27 and TRBJ2-7; no DNA check was done on the table's D call, TRBD1. The germline gives CDR1 MNHEY, CDR2 SMNVEV (reference sequence). Inclusive of both ends, the CDR3 amounts to 12 amino acids. CDR3 protein: CASSITGTRASI.

The chain is built from TRBV7-6 and TRBJ1-6; 10 positions match TRBD1. The CDR3 loop spans 14 amino acids. V gave up 5 bases and J gave up 9 bases; unmatched junction bases: 4. The germline gives CDR1 SGHVS, CDR2 FNYEAQ. The CDR3 here is CASSPRDRGSPLHF. DNA for the CDR3: TGTGCCAGCAGCCCTAGGGACAGGGGTTCACCCCTCCACTTT.

The chain links TRBV7-7 to TRBJ2-5; D remains unclear. V lost 5 bases and J lost 5, with 6 bases in between. The CDR3 covers 11 residues. Per the germline V gene, CDR1 is SSHAT and CDR2 is FNYEAQ (reference sequence). The CDR3 here is CASSPGETQYF. The CDR3 nucleotides are TGTGCCAGCAGCCCCGGGGAGACCCAGTACTTC.

This clone showed up just a few times. The chain recombines TRBV5-5 with TRBJ2-5; no firm D call. Trimming cost V 1 base and J 6 bases, with 4 bases left between them. This CDR3 region has 11 residues. CDR1 and CDR2 from the germline V gene are SGHKS and YYEKEE (reference sequence). The CDR3 nucleotides read TGTGCCAGCAGCTTGATGAAGACCCAGTACTTC. Its protein is CASSLMKTQYF.

The chain employs TRBV14 and TRBJ1-1, with no clear D. CDR3 length: 14 residues. Germline V gene lookup returns CDR1 SGHDN and CDR2 FVKESK. Trimming removed 4 bases at V and 1 base at J, with 10 bases between. This CDR3 is CASSRNLGNTEAFF. CDR3 DNA sequence: TGTGCCAGCAGCCGAAATCTGGGGAACACTGAAGCTTTCTTT.

In regard to this clone: Distinct nucleotide sequences in the sample also encode this CDR3. V usage is TRBV5-4 and J usage is TRBJ2-5; 13 bases agree with TRBD2. The junction had 9 bases not matched to a gene; V was cut back by 2 bases and J by 5 bases. CDR1 is SGHNT, CDR2 YYREEE, per germline (reference sequence). The CDR3 is 17 residues long. CDR3 residues: CASSLGTSGGAGETQYF. In DNA form, the CDR3 reads TGTGCCAGCAGCTTAGGAACTAGCGGGGGGGCCGGGGAGACCCAGTACTTC.

This clone appeared a single time. This chain connects TRBV5-6 to TRBJ2-5; 9 bases are shared with TRBD2. This CDR3 spans 14 amino acids. The germline gives CDR1 SGHDT, CDR2 YYEEEE. V shed 2 bases and J 3 bases; nucleotides not matched to a gene: 2. CDR3 amino acids: CASSFLAGEETQYF. The CDR3 region has the DNA TGTGCCAGCAGCTTTTTAGCGGGGGAAGAGACCCAGTACTTC.

The CDR3 region has the DNA TGTGCCAGCAGCCCCGTTAAGTACGGGGAGCTGTTTTTT. It translates to CASSPVKYGELFF. The rearrangement joins TRBV7-8 to TRBJ2-2; D gene unclear. Trimming left V 5 bases short and J 7 bases short, with 11 bases between. Germline-derived CDR1 and CDR2 are SGHVS and FQNEAQ. The length of the CDR3 is 13 residues.

In this sample, this clone turned up a few times. This chain joins TRBV10-3 and TRBJ1-4; possibly TRBD1 for D (6 bases). There are 14 residues in the CDR3. Germline lookup yields CDR1 ENHRY and CDR2 SYGVKD. Trimming took 10 bases from V and 6 from J, leaving 18 bases between them. The CDR3 nucleotides are TGTGCCACTCGTGGGAAGGGGGAAGATGAAAAACTGTTTTTT. Protein sequence: CATRGKGEDEKLFF.

CDR3 nucleotides: TGCGCCAGCAGCTTGGGCCTTACAGGGAACACTGAAGCTTTCTTT. Its translation is CASSLGLTGNTEAFF. The V and J genes are TRBV5-1 and TRBJ1-1, with D perhaps TRBD1 (5 bases). V lost 0 bases and J lost 1, with 10 bases in between. This CDR3 is 15 amino acids long. The germline V gene has CDR1 SGHRS and CDR2 YFSETQ.

The CDR3 reads CASSGGGSNTEAFF. CDR3 nucleotide sequence: TGTGCCAGCAGTGGGGGGGGCTCGAACACTGAAGCTTTCTTT. This sequence joins TRBV6-5 and TRBJ1-1; weak D call: TRBD1 (6 bases). The V gene's germline CDR1 is MNHEY and CDR2 SVGAGI. The CDR3 contains 14 residues. Deletions cut 5 bases from V and 1 base from J, with 11 bases between.

This rearrangement joins TRBV9 to TRBJ1-1; TRBD1 might be the D (5 bases). This CDR3 has 14 residues. Trimming shortened V by 0 bases and J by 0 bases, and 6 bases separated the two germline ends. CDR1 and CDR2 (germline): SGDLS, YYNGEE. CDR3 bases: TGTGCCAGCAGCGTAGGACAGCTGAACACTGAAGCTTTCTTT. Amino acids: CASSVGQLNTEAFF.

This chain links TRBV18 with TRBJ1-1; 9 bases map to TRBD1. V lost 6 bases to trimming and J lost 5 bases; unmatched junction nucleotides: 10. The CDR3 extends over 15 amino acids. Germline V CDR1 and CDR2: KGHSH, LQKENI. This CDR3 reads CASSWSRTGETEAFF. The CDR3 DNA reads TGTGCCAGCTCTTGGTCCAGGACAGGGGAGACTGAAGCTTTCTTT.

The rearrangement links TRBV27 to TRBJ2-1, with a tentative D call TRBD1 (5 bases). The CDR3 runs to 13 residues. In germline, CDR1 is MNHEY, CDR2 SMNVEV (reference sequence). The V gene lost 4 bases and the J gene lost 6 bases, with 10 bases spanning the gap. The CDR3 nucleotides are TGTGCCAGCAGTTCGAGACAGACCAATGAGCAGTTCTTC. It codes for CASSSRQTNEQFF.

The chain uses TRBV7-3 and TRBJ2-1; 9 nucleotides align to TRBD1. There are 15 residues in the CDR3. Trimming cost V 4 bases and J 6 bases; bases outside gene matches: 7. Germline lookup yields CDR1 SGHTA and CDR2 FQGTGA. The CDR3 DNA follows: TGTGCCAGCAGCTCAACCGGGACAGGGATCAATGAGCAGTTCTTC. Translating gives CASSSTGTGINEQFF.

This sequence joins TRBV5-4 and TRBJ2-1; 11 bases agree with TRBD2. Trimming took 1 base from V and 0 from J; bases not matched to a gene: 6. The CDR3 is 18 residues long. CDR1 SGHNT and CDR2 YYREEE come from the germline V gene (reference sequence). CDR3 nucleotides: TGTGCCAGCAGCTTGAGGCTAGCGGGGGGCAACTCCTACAATGAGCAGTTCTTC. This encodes CASSLRLAGGNSYNEQFF. The variable domain in full, completed from reference TRBV5-4 and TRBJ2-1, reads ETGVTQSPTHLIKTRGQQVTLRCSSQSGHNTVSWYQQALGQGPQFIFQYYREEENGRGNFPPRFSGLQFPNYSSELNVNALELDDSALYLCASSLRLAGGNSYNEQFFGPGTRLTVL.

The V and J genes are TRBV7-9 and TRBJ2-5, with 9 bases aligning to TRBD2. The CDR3 covers 18 residues. V gave up 3 bases and J gave up 4 bases; unmatched junction bases: 15. Germline V gives CDR1 SEHNR, CDR2 FQNEAQ (reference sequence). In DNA form, the CDR3 reads TGTGCCAGCAGCTTCTCGCTAGCGGGGTACCGGCTCGGAGAGACCCAGTACTTC. Translation: CASSFSLAGYRLGETQYF.

The CDR3 nucleotides are TGCGCCAGCAGCATAGTGGGGCAGGGACAGGTCAATTCACCCCTCCACTTT. It translates to CASSIVGQGQVNSPLHF. This rearrangement joins TRBV4-1 to TRBJ1-6; 8 bases line up with TRBD1. The germline V gene encodes CDR1 MGHRA and CDR2 YSYEKL. The CDR3 contains 17 residues. Losses at the gene ends were 5 bases for V and 7 bases for J; bases not matched to a gene: 13.

The V gene is TRBV27, the J gene TRBJ2-5, with D possibly matching TRBD1 (6 bases). The V and J ends lost 7 bases and 1 base respectively, with 13 bases between them. CDR1 and CDR2 (germline): MNHEY, SMNVEV (reference sequence). The length of the CDR3 is 14 residues. This CDR3 is CASNYTDSQETQYF. The CDR3 coding sequence is TGTGCCAGCAATTACACGGACAGCCAAGAGACCCAGTACTTC.